This TCR beta chain was sequenced during a study of cytomegalovirus exposure and HLA in healthy donors. The PCR used 60 Vbeta and 13 Jbeta primers. Profiling relied on immunoSEQ multiplex PCR, and the TCRdb table lists in-frame clones only, not all of them. The data contain some 190,000 clones, around three quarters of them singletons. CDR3 length: 14 amino acids. Germline loops: CDR1 MGHDK, CDR2 SYGVNS. Unmatched junction bases numbered 6, after V lost 7 bases and J lost 4 bases. The J gene is TRBJ2-3, the V gene TRBV25-1, with 9 bases aligning to TRBD2. The sequence derives from a woman under 30 in good health and CMV-seronegative. Sequenced material: PBMCs. This chain's CDR3 is CASMAGGWADTQYF. DNA for the CDR3: TGTGCCAGCATGGCGGGAGGGTGGGCAGATACGCAGTATTTT.